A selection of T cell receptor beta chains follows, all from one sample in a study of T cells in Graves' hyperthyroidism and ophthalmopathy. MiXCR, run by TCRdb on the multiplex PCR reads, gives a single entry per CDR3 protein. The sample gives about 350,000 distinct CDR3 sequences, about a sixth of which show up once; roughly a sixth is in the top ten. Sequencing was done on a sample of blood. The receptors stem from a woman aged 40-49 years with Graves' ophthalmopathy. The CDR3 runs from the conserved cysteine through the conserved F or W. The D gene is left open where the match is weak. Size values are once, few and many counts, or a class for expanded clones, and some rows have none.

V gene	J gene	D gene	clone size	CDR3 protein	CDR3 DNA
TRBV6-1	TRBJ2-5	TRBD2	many	CASSDYPVGTSEQETQYF	TGTGCCAGCAGTGATTACCCCGTAGGGACTAGCGAGCAAGAGACCCAGTACTTC
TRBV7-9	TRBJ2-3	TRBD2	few	CASSPSGSLDTQYF	TGTGCCAGCAGCCCTAGCGGGAGTCTAGATACGCAGTATTTT
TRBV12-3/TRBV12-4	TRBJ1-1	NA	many	CASSLQFRVTEAFF	TGTGCCAGCAGTTTACAGTTCAGGGTTACTGAAGCTTTCTTT
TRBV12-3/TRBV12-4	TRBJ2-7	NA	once	CASSHQGHEQYF	TGTGCCAGCAGTCATCAGGGGCACGAGCAGTACTTC
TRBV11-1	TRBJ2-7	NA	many	CASSRESAGDGYEQYF	TGTGCCAGCAGCAGGGAGTCTGCAGGGGACGGCTACGAGCAGTACTTC
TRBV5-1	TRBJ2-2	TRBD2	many	CASSITSGYTGELFF	TGCGCCAGCAGCATCACTAGCGGCTACACCGGGGAGCTGTTTTTT
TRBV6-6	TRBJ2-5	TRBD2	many	CASSYPKRGPGTSGRGTQYF	TGTGCCAGCAGTTACCCAAAAAGGGGTCCCGGGACTAGCGGGAGAGGGACCCAGTACTTC
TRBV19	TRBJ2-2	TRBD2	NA	CASSMGLAGNTGELFF	TGTGCCAGTAGTATGGGCCTAGCGGGGAACACCGGGGAGCTGTTTTTT
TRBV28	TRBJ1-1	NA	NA	CASSPPNIMNTEAFF	TGTGCCAGCAGCCCACCTAATATCATGAACACTGAAGCTTTCTTT
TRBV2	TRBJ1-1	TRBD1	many	CASTGRTGDPEAFF	TGTGCCAGCACCGGACGGACAGGGGACCCTGAAGCTTTCTTT
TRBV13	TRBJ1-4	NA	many	CASRVRGVGEKLFF	TGTGCCAGCAGGGTCAGAGGGGTTGGTGAAAAACTGTTTTTT
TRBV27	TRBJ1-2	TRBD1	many	CASSGQGLYGYTF	TGTGCCAGCAGTGGACAGGGCCTCTATGGCTACACCTTC
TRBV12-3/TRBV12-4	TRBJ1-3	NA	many	CASRQQGGSGNTIYF	TGTGCCAGCAGACAACAGGGAGGGTCTGGAAACACCATATATTTT
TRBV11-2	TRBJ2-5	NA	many	CASSLGGGTGQETQYF	TGTGCCAGCAGCTTAGGGGGAGGGACAGGCCAAGAGACCCAGTACTTC
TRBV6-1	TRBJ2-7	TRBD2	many	CASSGQAGGLHEQYF	TGTGCCAGCAGTGGACAAGCGGGAGGGCTCCACGAGCAGTACTTC
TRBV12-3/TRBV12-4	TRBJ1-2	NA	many	CASSLTGLDGYTF	TGTGCCAGCAGTTTAACCGGTTTGGATGGCTACACCTTC
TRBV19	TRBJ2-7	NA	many	CASSMAAGVYEQYF	TGTGCCAGTAGTATGGCGGCAGGGGTATACGAGCAGTACTTC
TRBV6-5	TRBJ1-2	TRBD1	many	CASSFQYRGGYTF	TGTGCCAGCAGTTTCCAATACAGGGGCGGCTACACCTTC
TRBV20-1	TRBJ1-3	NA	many	CSARPPGRRFPFSGNTIYF	TGCAGTGCTAGACCCCCCGGACGTCGTTTTCCCTTCTCTGGAAACACCATATATTTT
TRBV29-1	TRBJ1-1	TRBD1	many	CSVGQGYTEAFF	TGCAGCGTCGGACAGGGATACACTGAAGCTTTCTTT
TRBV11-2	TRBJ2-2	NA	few	CASSLVAGASGELFF	TGTGCCAGCAGCTTAGTGGCAGGGGCTTCCGGGGAGCTGTTTTTT
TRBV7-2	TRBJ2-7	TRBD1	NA	CASSLRDRRYF	TGTGCCAGCAGCTTACGGGACAGAAGATACTTC
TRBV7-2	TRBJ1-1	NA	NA	CASSLWTVMNTEAFF	TGTGCCAGCAGCTTGTGGACAGTCATGAACACTGAAGCTTTCTTT
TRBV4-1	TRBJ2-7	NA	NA	CASSQETQYEQYF	TGCGCCAGCAGCCAAGAGACGCAATACGAGCAGTACTTC
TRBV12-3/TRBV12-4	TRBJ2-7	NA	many	CASSPGHNYEQYF	TGTGCCAGCAGCCCGGGACATAACTACGAGCAGTACTTC
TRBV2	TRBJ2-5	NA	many	CASGSLFQETQYF	TGTGCCAGCGGGAGTCTATTCCAAGAGACCCAGTACTTC
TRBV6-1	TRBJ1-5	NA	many	CASRGINSNQPQHF	TGTGCCAGCAGGGGTATCAATAGCAATCAGCCCCAGCATTTT
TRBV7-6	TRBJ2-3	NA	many	CASSLVHSSTDTQYF	TGTGCCAGCAGCTTAGTCCACTCTAGCACAGATACGCAGTATTTT
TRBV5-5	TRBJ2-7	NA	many	CASSFLTGGFTEQYF	TGTGCCAGCAGCTTCTTAACCGGGGGCTTTACCGAGCAGTACTTC
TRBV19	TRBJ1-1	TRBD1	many	CASIGDRGWPNTEAFF	TGTGCCAGTATTGGGGACAGGGGTTGGCCGAACACTGAAGCTTTCTTT
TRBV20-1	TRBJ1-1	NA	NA	CSARLRVETEAFF	TGCAGTGCTAGACTGCGGGTCGAGACTGAAGCTTTCTTT
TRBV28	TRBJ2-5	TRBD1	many	CASSPIPQGARETQYF	TGTGCCAGCAGTCCCATCCCACAGGGGGCGCGGGAGACCCAGTACTTC
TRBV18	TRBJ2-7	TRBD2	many	CASSPPGTRLYEQYF	TGTGCCAGCTCACCACCCGGGACTAGACTCTACGAGCAGTACTTC
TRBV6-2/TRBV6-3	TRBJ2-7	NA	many	CASLEHRPGGHEQYF	TGTGCCAGCCTCGAGCACCGGCCAGGAGGCCACGAGCAGTACTTC
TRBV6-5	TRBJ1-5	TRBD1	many	CASSSVGQGARGQPQHF	TGTGCCAGCAGTTCTGTGGGACAGGGGGCAAGAGGACAGCCCCAGCATTTT
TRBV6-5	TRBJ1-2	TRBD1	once	CASSFGTGSSYGYTF	TGTGCCAGCAGTTTCGGGACAGGGTCAAGCTATGGCTACACCTTC
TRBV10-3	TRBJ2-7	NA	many	CAISEARATYEQYF	TGTGCCATCAGTGAGGCTAGGGCAACCTACGAGCAGTACTTC
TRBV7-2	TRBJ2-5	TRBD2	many	CASSLIVSGRQQETQYF	TGTGCCAGCAGCTTAATAGTTAGCGGGAGGCAACAAGAGACCCAGTACTTC
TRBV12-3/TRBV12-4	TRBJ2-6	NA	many	CASSSGTLSGANVLTF	TGTGCCAGCAGTTCCGGGACACTCTCTGGGGCCAACGTCCTGACTTTC
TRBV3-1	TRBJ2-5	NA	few	CASSPWGAGQETQYF	TGTGCCAGCAGTCCTTGGGGGGCGGGACAAGAGACCCAGTACTTC
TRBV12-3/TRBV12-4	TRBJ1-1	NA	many	CASSLTQVRGTEAFF	TGTGCCAGCAGCCTAACCCAAGTGAGGGGGACTGAAGCTTTCTTT
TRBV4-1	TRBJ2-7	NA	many	CASSQDIGTYEQYF	TGCGCCAGCAGCCAAGATATAGGAACCTACGAGCAGTACTTC
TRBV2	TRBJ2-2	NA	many	CASRPVGTGELFF	TGTGCCAGCAGACCGGTCGGGACCGGGGAGCTGTTTTTT
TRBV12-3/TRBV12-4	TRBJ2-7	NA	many	CASTGGGEQYF	TGTGCCAGCACTGGAGGGGGCGAGCAGTACTTC
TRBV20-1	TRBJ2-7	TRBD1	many	CSAPGTGVHEQYF	TGCAGTGCTCCGGGGACAGGGGTGCACGAGCAGTACTTC
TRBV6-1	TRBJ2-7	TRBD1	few	CASGTGDASYEQYF	TGTGCCAGCGGGACAGGGGATGCGTCCTACGAGCAGTACTTC